Detailed here is one T cell receptor (beta chain). As yet, its antigen is unknown. The germline V gene encodes CDR1 SQVTM and CDR2 ANQGSEA. Between the trimmed V and J ends, which lost 1 base and 2 bases, there was a span of 11 bases. The CDR3 is 14 amino acids. These data are taken from a study of cytomegalovirus exposure and HLA in healthy donors. Overall study: Earlier findings included roughly 120 million unique TCR beta sequences obtained from 150 million to 200 million T cells.

Overall study findings and caveats: TCR beta chain V- and J-gene trimming was linked, in a later analysis, to a missense variant in DCLRE1C. Evidence from a later analysis indicated that most CMV-associated TCR beta chains looked HLA-restricted.

Use of 60 Vbeta and 13 Jbeta primers characterized the PCR. The method was immunoSEQ multiplex PCR; TCRdb's version includes in-frame clones alone and lacks a portion of them. The repertoire includes just over 150,000 clones, under 80% of them detected once, and around 1.5% sits in the top ten. This TCR was sampled from a woman between 25 and 40 years old in good health and CMV-seronegative. The rearrangement joins TRBV29-1 to TRBJ2-5; D is perhaps TRBD1 (5 bases). The sample was PBMCs. The CDR3 spells CSVEGQGGQETQYF. DNA for the CDR3: TGCAGCGTTGAAGGTCAGGGTGGGCAAGAGACCCAGTACTTC.